This TCR beta chain stems from a study of beta chain features in type 1 diabetes. Study outcomes and limitations: The study found moderately but significantly shorter TCRB CDR3s in all four CD4+ subsets of Type 1 diabetes patients.

On this clone: Antigen specificity is unknown.

The sequenced template was cDNA made from the entire isolated RNA. Measured with immunoSEQ multiplex PCR; TCRdb has only the in-frame clones, and not every one. Of around 280,000 clones listed, over 12% are singletons. CDR3 size: 16 residues. Germline V gene data show CDR1 as SGHRS and CDR2 as YFSETQ. The J segment lost 4 bases and the V segment lost 2 bases, leaving 10 bases of the junction unmatched. All sorted populations exceeded 95% purity. Material for sequencing was naive CD4+ T cells from blood. The rearrangement uses TRBV5-1 and TRBJ2-7, with 9 bases that match TRBD1. This sequence was found in a man aged 18 to 30 with type 1 diabetes. CDR3 in DNA: TGCGCCAGCAGCTTCGGACTCCGGGACAGGGTTTACGAGCAGTACTTC. It specifies CASSFGLRDRVYEQYF.